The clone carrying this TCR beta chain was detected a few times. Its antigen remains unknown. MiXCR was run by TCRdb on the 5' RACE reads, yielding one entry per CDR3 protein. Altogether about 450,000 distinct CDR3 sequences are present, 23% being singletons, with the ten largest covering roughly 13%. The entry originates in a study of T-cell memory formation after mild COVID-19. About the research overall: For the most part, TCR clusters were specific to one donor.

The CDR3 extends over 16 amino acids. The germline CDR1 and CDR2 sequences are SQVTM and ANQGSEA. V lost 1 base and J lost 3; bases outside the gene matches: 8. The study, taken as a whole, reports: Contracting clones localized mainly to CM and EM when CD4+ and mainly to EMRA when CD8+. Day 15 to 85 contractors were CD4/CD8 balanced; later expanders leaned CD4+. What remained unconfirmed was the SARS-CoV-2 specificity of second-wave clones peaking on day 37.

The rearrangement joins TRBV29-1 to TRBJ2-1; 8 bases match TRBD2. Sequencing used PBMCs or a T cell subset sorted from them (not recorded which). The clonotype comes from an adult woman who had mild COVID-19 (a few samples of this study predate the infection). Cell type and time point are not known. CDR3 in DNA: TGCAGCGTTGAAGGTCTAGCGGGCCCAGACTACAATGAGCAGTTCTTC. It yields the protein CSVEGLAGPDYNEQFF.